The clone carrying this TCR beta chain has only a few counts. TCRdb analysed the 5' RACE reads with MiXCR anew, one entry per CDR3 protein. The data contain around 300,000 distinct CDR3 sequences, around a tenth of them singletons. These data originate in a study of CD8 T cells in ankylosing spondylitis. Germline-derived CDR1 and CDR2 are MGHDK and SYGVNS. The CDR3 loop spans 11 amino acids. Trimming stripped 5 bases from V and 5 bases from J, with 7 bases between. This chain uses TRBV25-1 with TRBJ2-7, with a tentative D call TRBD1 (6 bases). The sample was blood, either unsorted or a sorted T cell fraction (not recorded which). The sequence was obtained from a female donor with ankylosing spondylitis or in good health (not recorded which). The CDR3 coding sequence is TGTGCCAGCAGTACAGGGAACGAGCAGTACTTC. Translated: CASSTGNEQYF.